This is a list of T cell receptor beta chains from one sample in a study of blood T cell repertoires in COVID-19. Clones were read by immunoSEQ multiplex PCR, and TCRdb kept only the in-frame ones, dropping some. This table has about 40,000 clones, approximately 86% appearing once. What was sequenced was peripheral blood. These receptors all stem from a man aged 50-59 years with active COVID-19. CDR3s include the opening cysteine and the closing phenylalanine or tryptophan. A D gene is named only where the DNA matches it firmly. Size tells how often a clone was seen (once, few, many) or the class of an expanded clone, and some rows leave it out.

cdr3_aa: CASGGQGAIDEQFF
cdr3_nt: TGCGCCAGCGGGGGACAGGGGGCTATCGATGAGCAGTTCTTC
clone_size: -
v_call: TRBV5-1
d_call: TRBD1
j_call: TRBJ2-1

cdr3_aa: CASSRRTGGEIAFF
cdr3_nt: TGCGCCAGCAGCCGGAGGACAGGGGGCGAGATAGCTTTCTTT
clone_size: -
v_call: TRBV4-1
d_call: TRBD1
j_call: TRBJ1-1

cdr3_aa: CASSLGVDRYQETQYF
cdr3_nt: TGTGCCAGCAGCTTAGGGGTCGACAGATACCAAGAGACCCAGTACTTC
clone_size: -
v_call: TRBV7-9
d_call: -
j_call: TRBJ2-5

cdr3_aa: CATSRAAPSGANVLTF
cdr3_nt: TGCGCCACATCCAGGGCGGCGCCATCTGGGGCCAACGTCCTGACTTTC
clone_size: -
v_call: TRBV4-1
d_call: -
j_call: TRBJ2-6

cdr3_aa: CASSPMGQSSGNSPLHF
cdr3_nt: TGTGCCAGCTCACCTATGGGACAGTCAAGTGGGAATTCACCCCTCCACTTT
clone_size: -
v_call: TRBV18
d_call: TRBD1
j_call: TRBJ1-6

cdr3_aa: CASSQGQTGANVLTF
cdr3_nt: TGTGCCAGCAGCCAAGGACAGACTGGGGCCAACGTCCTGACTTTC
clone_size: once
v_call: TRBV11-1
d_call: -
j_call: TRBJ2-6

cdr3_aa: CASRRLAGNEQYF
cdr3_nt: TGTGCCAGCAGGCGTCTAGCGGGGAACGAGCAGTACTTC
clone_size: -
v_call: TRBV7-9
d_call: TRBD2
j_call: TRBJ2-7

cdr3_aa: CASSLGLAGSDTQYF
cdr3_nt: TGCGCCAGCAGCTTAGGGCTAGCGGGGTCAGATACGCAGTATTTT
clone_size: -
v_call: TRBV5-1
d_call: TRBD2
j_call: TRBJ2-3

cdr3_aa: CATHARGTNEKLFF
cdr3_nt: TGTGCCACTCATGCCAGGGGCACTAATGAAAAACTGTTTTTT
clone_size: -
v_call: TRBV6-5
d_call: -
j_call: TRBJ1-4

cdr3_aa: CASSLGMGTSVPGELFF
cdr3_nt: TGTGCCAGCAGCTTAGGAATGGGGACTAGCGTCCCCGGGGAGCTGTTTTTT
clone_size: once
v_call: TRBV7-3
d_call: TRBD2
j_call: TRBJ2-2

cdr3_aa: CASRAGGAARGNTIYF
cdr3_nt: TGTGCCAGCAGGGCTGGGGGGGCAGCCAGGGGAAACACCATATATTTT
clone_size: few
v_call: TRBV27
d_call: -
j_call: TRBJ1-3

cdr3_aa: CASSLAAGQGTPLHF
cdr3_nt: TGTGCCAGCAGCTTAGCGGCGGGACAGGGGACACCCCTCCACTTT
clone_size: -
v_call: TRBV7-8
d_call: TRBD1
j_call: TRBJ1-6

cdr3_aa: CATSNDRGNQPQHF
cdr3_nt: TGTGCCACCAGCAATGACAGGGGCAATCAGCCCCAGCATTTT
clone_size: -
v_call: TRBV15
d_call: TRBD1
j_call: TRBJ1-5

cdr3_aa: CASDLSGTSSTDTQYF
cdr3_nt: TGTGCCAGCGATCTCTCCGGGACTAGTAGCACAGATACGCAGTATTTT
clone_size: -
v_call: TRBV28
d_call: TRBD2
j_call: TRBJ2-3

cdr3_aa: CASSSYGWNDEQYF
cdr3_nt: TGTGCCAGCAGCTCCTACGGGTGGAACGACGAGCAGTACTTC
clone_size: -
v_call: TRBV11-1
d_call: -
j_call: TRBJ2-7

cdr3_aa: CASSSQGSNQPQHF
cdr3_nt: TGTGCCAGCAGTTCCCAGGGTAGCAATCAGCCCCAGCATTTT
clone_size: -
v_call: TRBV6-6
d_call: -
j_call: TRBJ1-5

cdr3_aa: CAISETSGGTQETQYF
cdr3_nt: TGTGCCATCAGTGAAACTAGCGGGGGGACTCAAGAGACCCAGTACTTC
clone_size: -
v_call: TRBV10-3
d_call: TRBD2
j_call: TRBJ2-5

cdr3_aa: CASSKVEGSNQPQHF
cdr3_nt: TGTGCCAGCTCAAAAGTTGAGGGTAGCAATCAGCCCCAGCATTTT
clone_size: once
v_call: TRBV7-8
d_call: -
j_call: TRBJ1-5

cdr3_aa: CASSFTQGGVQFF
cdr3_nt: TGTGCCAGCAGTTTTACGCAGGGGGGTGTGCAGTTCTTC
clone_size: -
v_call: TRBV5-6
d_call: -
j_call: TRBJ2-1

cdr3_aa: CAWSGVASYEQYF
cdr3_nt: TGTGCCTGGAGTGGAGTAGCATCCTACGAGCAGTACTTC
clone_size: -
v_call: TRBV30
d_call: -
j_call: TRBJ2-7

cdr3_aa: CASSPPQPTGWETQYF
cdr3_nt: TGTGCCAGCTCACCACCTCAGCCGACCGGGTGGGAGACCCAGTACTTC
clone_size: -
v_call: TRBV18
d_call: -
j_call: TRBJ2-5

cdr3_aa: CASRRPGQGNNYGYTF
cdr3_nt: TGTGCCAGCAGACGCCCTGGACAGGGGAACAACTATGGCTACACCTTC
clone_size: -
v_call: TRBV2
d_call: TRBD1
j_call: TRBJ1-2

cdr3_aa: CASSPHARPGNTIYF
cdr3_nt: TGTGCCAGCAGCCCGCACGCCAGGCCCGGAAACACCATATATTTT
clone_size: -
v_call: TRBV9
d_call: -
j_call: TRBJ1-3

cdr3_aa: CASSRPGENSPLHF
cdr3_nt: TGTGCCAGCAGCCGCCCGGGGGAAAATTCACCCCTCCACTTT
clone_size: few
v_call: TRBV3-1/TRBV3-2
d_call: -
j_call: TRBJ1-6

cdr3_aa: CASSLGGVLSSYEQYF
cdr3_nt: TGTGCCAGCAGCTTGGGGGGGGTCCTGAGCTCCTACGAGCAGTACTTC
clone_size: -
v_call: TRBV11-3
d_call: TRBD2
j_call: TRBJ2-7

cdr3_aa: CASSLAYEQYF
cdr3_nt: TGTGCCAGCAGTCTTGCCTACGAGCAGTACTTC
clone_size: -
v_call: TRBV28
d_call: -
j_call: TRBJ2-7

cdr3_aa: CAWRGGRASYEQYF
cdr3_nt: TGTGCCTGGAGGGGCGGGAGGGCCTCCTACGAGCAGTACTTC
clone_size: -
v_call: TRBV30
d_call: TRBD2
j_call: TRBJ2-7

cdr3_aa: CASSDRGREGYGYTF
cdr3_nt: TGTGCCAGTAGTGACAGGGGGCGCGAGGGCTATGGCTACACCTTC
clone_size: -
v_call: TRBV19
d_call: TRBD1
j_call: TRBJ1-2

cdr3_aa: CASSQGVLANYNEQFF
cdr3_nt: TGCGCCAGCAGCCAAGGAGTCCTAGCGAATTACAATGAGCAGTTCTTC
clone_size: -
v_call: TRBV4-3
d_call: -
j_call: TRBJ2-1

cdr3_aa: CASSHRTGANYGYTF
cdr3_nt: TGTGCCAGCAGTCACCGGACAGGAGCTAACTATGGCTACACCTTC
clone_size: -
v_call: TRBV28
d_call: TRBD1
j_call: TRBJ1-2

cdr3_aa: CASSEAGTGVNSPLHF
cdr3_nt: TGTGCCAGCAGTGAAGCGGGAACAGGGGTTAATTCACCCCTCCACTTT
clone_size: -
v_call: TRBV2
d_call: TRBD1
j_call: TRBJ1-6

cdr3_aa: CASSPRGTSGHNEQFF
cdr3_nt: TGTGCCAGCAGCCCCCGCGGGACTAGCGGTCACAATGAGCAGTTCTTC
clone_size: -
v_call: TRBV9
d_call: TRBD2
j_call: TRBJ2-1

cdr3_aa: CASSLGVRGLGYGYTF
cdr3_nt: TGTGCCAGCAGCTTAGGAGTGAGAGGGCTCGGCTATGGCTACACCTTC
clone_size: -
v_call: TRBV7-9
d_call: -
j_call: TRBJ1-2

cdr3_aa: CASSPERGANYGYTF
cdr3_nt: TGTGCCAGCAGCCCAGAGAGAGGAGCGAACTATGGCTACACCTTC
clone_size: -
v_call: TRBV7-9
d_call: -
j_call: TRBJ1-2

cdr3_aa: CASSSIRTEQFF
cdr3_nt: TGTGCCAGCAGCTCTATCCGAACTGAGCAGTTCTTC
clone_size: -
v_call: TRBV5-8
d_call: -
j_call: TRBJ2-1

cdr3_aa: CASNQGRALQWDNEQFF
cdr3_nt: TGTGCCAGCAACCAGGGCAGGGCCCTTCAATGGGACAATGAGCAGTTCTTC
clone_size: -
v_call: TRBV11-3
d_call: -
j_call: TRBJ2-1

cdr3_aa: CAIRRQLNTEAFF
cdr3_nt: TGTGCCATTAGGCGGCAGTTGAACACTGAAGCTTTCTTT
clone_size: -
v_call: TRBV4-2
d_call: -
j_call: TRBJ1-1

cdr3_aa: CASSYSPSSGLYNEQFF
cdr3_nt: TGTGCCAGCAGTTACTCTCCTTCTAGCGGGCTCTACAATGAGCAGTTCTTC
clone_size: -
v_call: TRBV6-2/TRBV6-3
d_call: TRBD2
j_call: TRBJ2-1

cdr3_aa: CASSPTRGREMNTEAFF
cdr3_nt: TGTGCCAGCAGCCCAACCAGGGGCCGGGAAATGAACACTGAAGCTTTCTTT
clone_size: -
v_call: TRBV9
d_call: -
j_call: TRBJ1-1

cdr3_aa: CSVMTGEGTQYF
cdr3_nt: TGCAGCGTGATGACAGGGGAAGGGACCCAGTACTTC
clone_size: -
v_call: TRBV29-1
d_call: TRBD1
j_call: TRBJ2-5

cdr3_aa: CASSLRAINSYEQYF
cdr3_nt: TGTGCCAGCAGCTTAAGAGCGATTAACTCCTACGAGCAGTACTTC
clone_size: -
v_call: TRBV13
d_call: -
j_call: TRBJ2-7

cdr3_aa: CASSATGGYGYTF
cdr3_nt: TGTGCCAGCAGTGCGACAGGGGGCTATGGCTACACCTTC
clone_size: -
v_call: TRBV28
d_call: TRBD1
j_call: TRBJ1-2

cdr3_aa: CASSYGEVRSSYEQYF
cdr3_nt: TGTGCCAGCAGTTACGGCGAGGTTAGGAGCTCCTACGAGCAGTACTTC
clone_size: -
v_call: TRBV6-2/TRBV6-3
d_call: -
j_call: TRBJ2-7

cdr3_aa: CASSLRSVQETQYF
cdr3_nt: TGTGCCAGCAGCTTAAGGAGCGTCCAAGAGACCCAGTACTTC
clone_size: -
v_call: TRBV11-1
d_call: -
j_call: TRBJ2-5

cdr3_aa: CASSFSKSEREFRGEQYF
cdr3_nt: TGTGCCAGCAGTTTCTCAAAGTCGGAGCGGGAGTTCAGGGGCGAGCAGTACTTC
clone_size: -
v_call: TRBV6-2/TRBV6-3
d_call: TRBD2
j_call: TRBJ2-7

cdr3_aa: CASDRRLWATNEKLFF
cdr3_nt: TGCGCCAGCGACAGAAGGCTTTGGGCAACTAATGAAAAACTGTTTTTT
clone_size: few
v_call: TRBV10-1
d_call: -
j_call: TRBJ1-4

cdr3_aa: CASSKRGGRTYEQYF
cdr3_nt: TGTGCCAGCAGCAAAAGGGGGGGGAGGACCTACGAGCAGTACTTC
clone_size: -
v_call: TRBV21-1
d_call: -
j_call: TRBJ2-7

cdr3_aa: CASSWDLNSPLHF
cdr3_nt: TGTGCCAGCAGCTGGGACTTAAATTCACCCCTCCACTTT
clone_size: -
v_call: TRBV7-8
d_call: -
j_call: TRBJ1-6

cdr3_aa: CATSSPQLSYEQYF
cdr3_nt: TGTGCCACCAGCAGCCCACAGCTTTCCTACGAGCAGTACTTC
clone_size: -
v_call: TRBV15
d_call: -
j_call: TRBJ2-7

cdr3_aa: CASSLVAGTASGNTIYF
cdr3_nt: TGTGCCAGCAGCTTAGTGGCTGGGACAGCCTCTGGAAACACCATATATTTT
clone_size: -
v_call: TRBV7-8
d_call: TRBD1
j_call: TRBJ1-3